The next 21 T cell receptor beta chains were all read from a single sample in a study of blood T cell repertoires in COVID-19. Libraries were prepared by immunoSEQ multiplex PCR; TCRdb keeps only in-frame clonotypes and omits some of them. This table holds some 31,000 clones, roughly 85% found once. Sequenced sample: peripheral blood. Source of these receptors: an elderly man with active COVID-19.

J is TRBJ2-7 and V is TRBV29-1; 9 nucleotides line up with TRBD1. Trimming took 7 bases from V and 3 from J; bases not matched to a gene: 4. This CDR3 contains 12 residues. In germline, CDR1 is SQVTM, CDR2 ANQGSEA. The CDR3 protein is CSAMGQGYEQYF. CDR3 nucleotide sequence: TGCAGCGCTATGGGACAGGGCTACGAGCAGTACTTC.

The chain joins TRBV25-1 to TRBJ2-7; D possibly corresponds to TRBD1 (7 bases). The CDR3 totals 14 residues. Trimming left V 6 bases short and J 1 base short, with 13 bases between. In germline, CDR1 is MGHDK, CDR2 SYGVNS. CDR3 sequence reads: CASSRGAPSYEQYF. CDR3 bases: TGTGCCAGCAGCAGGGGGGCCCCTTCCTACGAGCAGTACTTC.

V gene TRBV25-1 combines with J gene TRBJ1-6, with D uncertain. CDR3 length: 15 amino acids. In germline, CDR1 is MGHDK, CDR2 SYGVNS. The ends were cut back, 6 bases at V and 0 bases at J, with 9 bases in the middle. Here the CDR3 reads CASSPLSSYNSPLHF. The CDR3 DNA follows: TGTGCCAGCAGCCCCCTTAGCTCCTATAATTCACCCCTCCACTTT.

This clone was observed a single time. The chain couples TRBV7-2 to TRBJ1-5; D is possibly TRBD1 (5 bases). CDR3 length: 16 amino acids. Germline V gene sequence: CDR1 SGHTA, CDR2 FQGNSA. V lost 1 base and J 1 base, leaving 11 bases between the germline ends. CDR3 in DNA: TGTGCCAGCAGCTTAGGACAGCCGAAGAGCAATCAGCCCCAGCATTTT. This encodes CASSLGQPKSNQPQHF. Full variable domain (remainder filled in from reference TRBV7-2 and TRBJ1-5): GAGVSQSPSNKVTEKGKDVELRCDPISGHTALYWYRQSLGQGLEFLIYFQGNSAPDKSGLPSDRFSAERTGGSVSTLTIQRTQQEDSAVYLCASSLGQPKSNQPQHFGDGTRLSIL.

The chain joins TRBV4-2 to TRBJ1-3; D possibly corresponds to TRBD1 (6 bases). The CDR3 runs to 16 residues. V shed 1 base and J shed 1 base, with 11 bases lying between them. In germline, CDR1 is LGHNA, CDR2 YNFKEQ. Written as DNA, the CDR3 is TGTGCCAGCAGCCAAGTTAACAGGGCATCTGGAAACACCATATATTTT. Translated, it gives CASSQVNRASGNTIYF.

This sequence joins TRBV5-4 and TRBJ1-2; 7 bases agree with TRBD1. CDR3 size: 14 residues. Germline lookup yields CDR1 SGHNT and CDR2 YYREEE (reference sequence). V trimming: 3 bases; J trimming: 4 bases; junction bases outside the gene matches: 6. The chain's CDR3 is CASSSYGTAYGYTF. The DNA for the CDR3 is TGTGCCAGCAGCTCTTACGGGACAGCCTATGGCTACACCTTC.

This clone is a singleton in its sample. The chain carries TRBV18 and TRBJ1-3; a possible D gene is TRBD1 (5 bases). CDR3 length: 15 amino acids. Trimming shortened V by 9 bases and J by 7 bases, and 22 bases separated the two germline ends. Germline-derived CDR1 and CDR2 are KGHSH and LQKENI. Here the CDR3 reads CASTQVGLVSNTIYF. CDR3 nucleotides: TGTGCCAGTACCCAGGTGGGGCTGGTCTCGAACACCATATATTTT.

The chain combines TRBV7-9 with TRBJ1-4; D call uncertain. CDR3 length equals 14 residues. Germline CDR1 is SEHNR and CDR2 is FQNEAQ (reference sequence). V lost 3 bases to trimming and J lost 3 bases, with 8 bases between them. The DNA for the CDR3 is TGTGCCAGCAGCTTCCGAGCCGCTAATGAAAAACTGTTTTTT. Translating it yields CASSFRAANEKLFF.

The CDR3 here is CASSPGRTLETQYF. The CDR3 region has the DNA TGTGCCAGCAGCCCCGGTAGGACTCTTGAGACCCAGTACTTC. The chain combines TRBV7-9 with TRBJ2-5; D perhaps matches TRBD2 (5 bases). Trimming stripped 5 bases from V and 5 bases from J, with 15 bases between. CDR1 is SEHNR, CDR2 FQNEAQ, per germline (reference sequence). The CDR3 runs 14 residues.

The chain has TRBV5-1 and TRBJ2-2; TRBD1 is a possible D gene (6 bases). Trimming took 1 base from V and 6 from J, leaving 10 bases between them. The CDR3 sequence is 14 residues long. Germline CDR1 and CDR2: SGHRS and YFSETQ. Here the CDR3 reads CASSLQGQAGELFF. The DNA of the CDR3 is TGCGCCAGCAGCTTGCAGGGGCAGGCCGGGGAGCTGTTTTTT.

The CDR3 reads CSVVTSGGRFPYEQYF. In nucleotides, the CDR3 is TGCAGCGTCGTGACTAGCGGGGGCCGTTTCCCCTACGAGCAGTACTTC. This chain links TRBV29-1 with TRBJ2-7; TRBD2 agrees at 12 bases. CDR1 SQVTM and CDR2 ANQGSEA come from the germline V gene. V shed 6 bases, J shed 2 bases, and the junction held 11 bases outside the gene matches. The CDR3 is 16 amino acids.

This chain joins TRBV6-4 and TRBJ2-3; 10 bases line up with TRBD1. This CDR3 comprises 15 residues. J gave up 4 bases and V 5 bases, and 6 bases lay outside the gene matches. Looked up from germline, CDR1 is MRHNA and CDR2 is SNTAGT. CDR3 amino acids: CASSLGQGGSDTQYF. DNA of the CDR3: TGTGCCAGCAGTCTTGGACAGGGGGGGTCAGATACGCAGTATTTT.

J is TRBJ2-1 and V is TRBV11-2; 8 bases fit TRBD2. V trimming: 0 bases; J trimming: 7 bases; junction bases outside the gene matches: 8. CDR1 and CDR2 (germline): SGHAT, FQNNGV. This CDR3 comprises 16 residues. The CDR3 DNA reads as TGTGCCAGCAGCTTAGATCCCCGGGGGGGTATAAATGAGCAGTTCTTC. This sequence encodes CASSLDPRGGINEQFF. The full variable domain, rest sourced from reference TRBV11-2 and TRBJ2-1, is EAGVAQSPRYKIIEKRQSVAFWCNPISGHATLYWYQQILGQGPKLLIQFQNNGVVDDSQLPKDRFSAERLKGVDSTLKIQPAKLEDSAVYLCASSLDPRGGINEQFFGPGTRLTVL.

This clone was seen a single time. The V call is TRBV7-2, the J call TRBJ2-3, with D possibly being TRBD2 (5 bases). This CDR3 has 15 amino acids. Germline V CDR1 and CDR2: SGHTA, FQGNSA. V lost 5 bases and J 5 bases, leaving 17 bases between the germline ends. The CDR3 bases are TGTGCCAGCAGCCCCGAGGGTGGCTTGGGAGATACGCAGTATTTT. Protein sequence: CASSPEGGLGDTQYF.

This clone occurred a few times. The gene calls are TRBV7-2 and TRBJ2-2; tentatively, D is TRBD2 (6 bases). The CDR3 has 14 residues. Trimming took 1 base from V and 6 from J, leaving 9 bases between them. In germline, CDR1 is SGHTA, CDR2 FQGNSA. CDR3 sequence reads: CASSLEPGAGELFF. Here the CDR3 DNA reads TGTGCCAGCAGCTTAGAACCGGGGGCCGGGGAGCTGTTTTTT.

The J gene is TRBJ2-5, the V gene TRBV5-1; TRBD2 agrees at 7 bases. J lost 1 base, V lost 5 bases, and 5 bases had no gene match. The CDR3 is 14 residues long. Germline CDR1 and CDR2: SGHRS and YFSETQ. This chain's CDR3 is CASSGGGLQETQYF. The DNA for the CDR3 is TGCGCCAGCAGTGGGGGAGGGCTCCAAGAGACCCAGTACTTC. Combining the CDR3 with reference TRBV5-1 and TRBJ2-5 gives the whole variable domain KAGVTQTPRYLIKTRGQQVTLSCSPISGHRSVSWYQQTPGQGLQFLFEYFSETQRNKGNFPGRFSGRQFSNSRSEMNVSTLELGDSALYLCASSGGGLQETQYFGPGTRLLVL.

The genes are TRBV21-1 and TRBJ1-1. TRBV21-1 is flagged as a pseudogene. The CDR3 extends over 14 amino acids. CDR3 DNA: TGTGCCAGCAGCAAAGGGGAGGGGACCACTGAAGCTTTCTTT. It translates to CASSKGEGTTEAFF.

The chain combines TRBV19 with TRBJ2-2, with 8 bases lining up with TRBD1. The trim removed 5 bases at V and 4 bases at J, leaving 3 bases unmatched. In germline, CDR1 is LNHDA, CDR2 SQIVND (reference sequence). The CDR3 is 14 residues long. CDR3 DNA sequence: TGTGCCAGTAGTTTTGACAGGGGCACCGGGGAGCTGTTTTTT. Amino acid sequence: CASSFDRGTGELFF.

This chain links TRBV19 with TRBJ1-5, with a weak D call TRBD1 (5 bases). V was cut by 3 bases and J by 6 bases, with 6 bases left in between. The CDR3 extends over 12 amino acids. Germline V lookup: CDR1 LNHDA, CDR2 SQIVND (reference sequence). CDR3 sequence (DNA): TGTGCCAGTAGTATGGGGGGTCAGCCCCAGCATTTT. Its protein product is CASSMGGQPQHF.

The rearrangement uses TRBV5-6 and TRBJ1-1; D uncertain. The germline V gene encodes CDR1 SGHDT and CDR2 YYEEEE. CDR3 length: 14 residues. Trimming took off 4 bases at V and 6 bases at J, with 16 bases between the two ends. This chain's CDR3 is CASSQTPSQAEAFF. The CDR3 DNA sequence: TGTGCCAGCAGCCAGACACCTAGCCAAGCTGAAGCTTTCTTT.

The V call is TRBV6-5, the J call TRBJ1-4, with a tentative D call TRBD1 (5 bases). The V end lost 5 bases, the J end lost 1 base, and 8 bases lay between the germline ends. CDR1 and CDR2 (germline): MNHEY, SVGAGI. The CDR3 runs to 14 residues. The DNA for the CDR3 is TGTGCCAGCAGTCCAGGGTTAACTAATGAAAAACTGTTTTTT. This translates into CASSPGLTNEKLFF.